A selection of T cell receptor beta chains follows, all from one sample in a study of blood T cell repertoires in COVID-19. Here immunoSEQ multiplex PCR was the method, and the copy in TCRdb shows in-frame clones only, minus some. The sample shows about 300,000 clones, over 85% of them seen only once. Source material: PBMCs or T cells enriched from blood (not recorded which). The receptor set was obtained from a woman aged 45-65 years who had been exposed to COVID-19. Both conserved end residues are part of each CDR3. The order of the fields is clone size, CDR3 length, J gene, D gene, V gene, CDR3 protein, CDR3 DNA. D genes are given only for firm matches. Part of the rows lack a size; the others show once, few, many or a class for expanded clones.

>-|15|TRBJ2-1|TRBD1|TRBV19
CASSIPGQGASEQFF
TGTGCCAGTAGTATCCCTGGACAGGGGGCCAGTGAGCAGTTCTTC
>-|18|TRBJ2-5|-|TRBV12-2
CASRLAPKQAKPQETQYF
TGTGCAAGTCGCTTAGCCCCCAAACAGGCTAAACCACAAGAGACCCAGTACTTC
>-|14|TRBJ1-1|-|TRBV4-1
CASSQGAVNTEAFF
TGCGCCAGCAGCCAAGGGGCCGTGAACACTGAAGCTTTCTTT
>-|15|TRBJ2-5|-|TRBV10-3
CAISELAGKGETQYF
TGTGCCATCAGTGAGTTGGCAGGGAAGGGAGAGACCCAGTACTTC
>-|16|TRBJ2-5|TRBD2|TRBV24-1
CATGDLWTSGEETQYF
TGTGCCACCGGCGACCTCTGGACTAGCGGGGAAGAGACCCAGTACTTC
>few|14|TRBJ2-5|TRBD1|TRBV15
CATRGTGDRKTQYF
TGTGCCACCAGGGGGACAGGGGATAGGAAGACCCAGTACTTC
>-|18|TRBJ1-2|-|TRBV12-2
CASRLKARTRDRGYGYTF
TGTGCAAGTCGCTTAAAAGCCCGAACAAGGGACAGGGGCTATGGCTACACCTTC
>-|15|TRBJ2-5|-|TRBV4-1
CASSHPGAVVETQYF
TGCGCCAGCAGCCACCCTGGGGCCGTAGTTGAGACCCAGTACTTC
>-|15|TRBJ2-7|TRBD1|TRBV28
CASRTEDRGLYEQYF
TGTGCCAGCAGGACCGAGGACAGGGGGCTGTACGAGCAGTACTTC
>-|15|TRBJ2-1|TRBD1|TRBV7-2
CASSITPGQGNEQFF
TGTGCCAGCAGCATCACTCCGGGACAGGGCAATGAGCAGTTCTTC
>-|12|TRBJ2-3|-|TRBV7-2
CASRGGGTSQYF
TGTGCCAGCAGAGGGGGGGGGACATCGCAGTATTTT
>-|15|TRBJ1-6|-|TRBV28
CASSHLQSSGSPLHF
TGTGCCAGCAGTCACCTACAGAGCTCAGGTTCACCCCTCCACTTT
>-|12|TRBJ1-1|-|TRBV30
CAWRLDFTEAFF
TGTGCCTGGAGACTGGACTTCACTGAAGCTTTCTTT
>-|15|TRBJ1-3|-|TRBV3-1/TRBV3-2
CASSQDRGFGNTIYF
TGTGCCAGCAGCCAAGATCGAGGGTTCGGAAACACCATATATTTT
>-|16|TRBJ1-3|-|TRBV3-1/TRBV3-2
CASSQIPQGSGNTIYF
TGTGCCAGCAGCCAGATACCCCAGGGAAGTGGAAACACCATATATTTT
>-|14|TRBJ1-2|-|TRBV6-1
CASSDMTGLYGYTF
TGTGCCAGCAGTGACATGACAGGACTTTATGGCTACACCTTC